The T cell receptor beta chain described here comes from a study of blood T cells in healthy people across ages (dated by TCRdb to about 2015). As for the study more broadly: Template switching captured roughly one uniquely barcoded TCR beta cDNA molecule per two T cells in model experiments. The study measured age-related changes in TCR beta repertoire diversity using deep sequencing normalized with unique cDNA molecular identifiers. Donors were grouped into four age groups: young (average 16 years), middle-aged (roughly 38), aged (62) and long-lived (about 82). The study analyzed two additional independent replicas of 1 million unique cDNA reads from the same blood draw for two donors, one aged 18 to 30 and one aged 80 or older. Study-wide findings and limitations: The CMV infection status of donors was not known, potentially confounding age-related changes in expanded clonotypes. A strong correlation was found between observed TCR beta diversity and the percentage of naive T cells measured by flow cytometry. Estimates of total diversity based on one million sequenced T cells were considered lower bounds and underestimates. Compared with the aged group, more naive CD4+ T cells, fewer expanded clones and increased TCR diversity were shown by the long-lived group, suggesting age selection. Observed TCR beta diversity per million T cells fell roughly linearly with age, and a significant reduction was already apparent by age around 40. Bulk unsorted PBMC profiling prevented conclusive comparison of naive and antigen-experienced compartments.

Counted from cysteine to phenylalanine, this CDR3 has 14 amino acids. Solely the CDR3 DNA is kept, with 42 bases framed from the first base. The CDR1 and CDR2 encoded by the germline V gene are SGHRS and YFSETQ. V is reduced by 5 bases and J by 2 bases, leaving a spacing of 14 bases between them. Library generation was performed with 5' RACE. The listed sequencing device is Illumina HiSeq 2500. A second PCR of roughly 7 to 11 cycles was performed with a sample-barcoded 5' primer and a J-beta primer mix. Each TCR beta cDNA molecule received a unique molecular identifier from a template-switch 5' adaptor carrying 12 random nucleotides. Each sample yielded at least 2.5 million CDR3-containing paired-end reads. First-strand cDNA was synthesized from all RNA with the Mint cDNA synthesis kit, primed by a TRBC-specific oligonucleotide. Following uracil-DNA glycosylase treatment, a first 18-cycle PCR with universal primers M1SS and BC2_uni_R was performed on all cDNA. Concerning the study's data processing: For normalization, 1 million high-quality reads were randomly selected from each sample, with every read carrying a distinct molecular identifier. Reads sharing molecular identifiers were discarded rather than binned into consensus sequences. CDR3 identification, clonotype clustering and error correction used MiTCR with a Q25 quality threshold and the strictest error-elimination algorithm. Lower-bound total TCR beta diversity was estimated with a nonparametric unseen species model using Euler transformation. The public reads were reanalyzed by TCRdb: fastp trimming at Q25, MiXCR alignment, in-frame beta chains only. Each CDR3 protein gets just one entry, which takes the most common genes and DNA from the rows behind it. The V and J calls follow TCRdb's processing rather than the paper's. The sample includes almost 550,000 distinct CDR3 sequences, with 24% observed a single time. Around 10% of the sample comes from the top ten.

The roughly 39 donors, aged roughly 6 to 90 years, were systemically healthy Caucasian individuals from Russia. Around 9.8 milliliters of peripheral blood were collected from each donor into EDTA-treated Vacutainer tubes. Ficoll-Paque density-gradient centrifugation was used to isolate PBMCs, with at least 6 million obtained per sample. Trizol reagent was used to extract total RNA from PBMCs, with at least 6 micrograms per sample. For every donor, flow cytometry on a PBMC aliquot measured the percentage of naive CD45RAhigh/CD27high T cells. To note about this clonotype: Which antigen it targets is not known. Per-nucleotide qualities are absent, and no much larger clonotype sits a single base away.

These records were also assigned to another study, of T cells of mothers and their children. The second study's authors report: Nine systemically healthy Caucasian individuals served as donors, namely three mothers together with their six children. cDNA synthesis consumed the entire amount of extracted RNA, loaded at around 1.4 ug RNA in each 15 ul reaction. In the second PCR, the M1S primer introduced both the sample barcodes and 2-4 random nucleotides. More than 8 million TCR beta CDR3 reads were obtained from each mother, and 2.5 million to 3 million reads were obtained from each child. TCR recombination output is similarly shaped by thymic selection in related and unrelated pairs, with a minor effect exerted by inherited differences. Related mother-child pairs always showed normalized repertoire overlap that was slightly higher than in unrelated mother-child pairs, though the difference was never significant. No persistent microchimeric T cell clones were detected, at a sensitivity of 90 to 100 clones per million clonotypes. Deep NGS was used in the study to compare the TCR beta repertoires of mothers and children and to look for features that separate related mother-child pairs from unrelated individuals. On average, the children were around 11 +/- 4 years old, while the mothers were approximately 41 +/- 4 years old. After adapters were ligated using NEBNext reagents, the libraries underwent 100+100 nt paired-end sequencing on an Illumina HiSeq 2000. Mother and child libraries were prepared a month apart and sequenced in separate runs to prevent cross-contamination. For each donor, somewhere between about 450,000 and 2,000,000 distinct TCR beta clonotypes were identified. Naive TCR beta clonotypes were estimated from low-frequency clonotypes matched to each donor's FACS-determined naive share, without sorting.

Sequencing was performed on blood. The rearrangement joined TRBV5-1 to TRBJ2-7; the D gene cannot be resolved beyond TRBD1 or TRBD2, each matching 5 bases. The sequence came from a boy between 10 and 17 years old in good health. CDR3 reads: CASSMGVPTYEQYF. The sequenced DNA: TGCGCCAGCAGTATGGGGGTTCCCACCTACGAGCAGTACTTC.